This T cell receptor (beta chain) is from a study of blood T cell repertoires in COVID-19. The overall study: Samples representing acute and convalescent COVID-19 were sourced from the United States, Italy and Spain. PBMCs, B-cell-depleted T cells, or T cells provided the cDNA or gDNA that made up the material.

The V gene's germline CDR1 is SGDLS and CDR2 YYNGEE. V lost 4 bases to trimming and J lost 4 bases; unmatched junction nucleotides: 4. This CDR3 is 14 amino acids long. Authors' processing steps: Nucleated cell number was recorded as an estimate derived from reference gene primer amplification. Here immunoSEQ multiplex PCR was the method, and the copy in TCRdb shows in-frame clones only, minus some. V and J calls and clone size are as listed in that table; D and trimming were resolved from the DNA. The sample contains about 200,000 clones, 84% of which appear only once. This receptor was taken from a human donor in a cohort sampled during active COVID-19. Sample: peripheral blood. V and J are TRBV9 and TRBJ2-1; 8 bases match TRBD2. The CDR3: CASSFGTSYNEQFF. The CDR3 DNA reads as TGTGCCAGCAGCTTCGGGACTAGTTACAATGAGCAGTTCTTC.